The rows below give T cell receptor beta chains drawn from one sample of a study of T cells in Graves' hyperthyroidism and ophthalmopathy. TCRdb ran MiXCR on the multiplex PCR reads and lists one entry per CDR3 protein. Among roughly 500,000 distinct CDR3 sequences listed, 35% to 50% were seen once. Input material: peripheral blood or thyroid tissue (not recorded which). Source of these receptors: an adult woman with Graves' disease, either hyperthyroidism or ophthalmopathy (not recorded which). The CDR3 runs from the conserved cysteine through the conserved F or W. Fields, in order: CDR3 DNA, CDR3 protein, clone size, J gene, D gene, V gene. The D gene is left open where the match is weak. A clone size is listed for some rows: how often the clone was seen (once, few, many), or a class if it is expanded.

DNA: TGCAGCGTCCCCTCCTGGGCCCATAAGAACACTGAAGCTTTCTTT; CDR3: CSVPSWAHKNTEAFF; size: many; J: TRBJ1-1; D: NA; V: TRBV29-1
DNA: TGTGCCATCAAGGTCCGGCGGGACGGGGAGACCCAGTACTTC; CDR3: CAIKVRRDGETQYF; size: NA; J: TRBJ2-5; D: NA; V: TRBV10-3
DNA: TGTGCCAGTAGTATAGAAAGCGGGACCACCGGGGAGCTGTTTTTT; CDR3: CASSIESGTTGELFF; size: many; J: TRBJ2-2; D: TRBD2; V: TRBV19
DNA: TGTGCCACCAGTGACCGGGACGGATTGAGGGGCTACACCTTC; CDR3: CATSDRDGLRGYTF; size: many; J: TRBJ1-2; D: NA; V: TRBV24-1
DNA: TGTGCCAGCAGCTCGACAGGGAACACCGGGGAGCTGTACTTC; CDR3: CASSSTGNTGELYF; size: NA; J: TRBJ2-7; D: TRBD1; V: TRBV7-6
DNA: TGCGCCAGCAGCTGGACCGGGACGGCGAACACTGAAGCTTTCTTT; CDR3: CASSWTGTANTEAFF; size: NA; J: TRBJ1-1; D: NA; V: TRBV5-1
DNA: TGCGCCAGCAGCTTGGTTGGGGACGGCACCGGGGAGCTGTTTTTT; CDR3: CASSLVGDGTGELFF; size: many; J: TRBJ2-2; D: NA; V: TRBV5-1
DNA: TGTGCCAGCAGTGAAGCATCAGGGCACGAGCAGTACTTC; CDR3: CASSEASGHEQYF; size: NA; J: TRBJ2-7; D: NA; V: TRBV2
DNA: TGTGCCAGCATCGGAACAGGGATCACCCCTGGGGTGAACACTGAAGCTTTCTTT; CDR3: CASIGTGITPGVNTEAFF; size: NA; J: TRBJ1-1; D: NA; V: TRBV25-1
DNA: TGTGCCAGCAGTGAAGCTGGTAACAATCAGCCCCAGCATTTT; CDR3: CASSEAGNNQPQHF; size: many; J: TRBJ1-5; D: NA; V: TRBV6-1
DNA: TGCAGCTTGAGTGGGGCGGGAGGGCCGACCCACGAGCAGTACTTC; CDR3: CSLSGAGGPTHEQYF; size: NA; J: TRBJ2-7; D: TRBD2; V: TRBV29-1